This T cell receptor beta chain was identified during a study of blood T cell repertoires in COVID-19. Study-level background: Some COVID-19 samples were acute and others convalescent; all came from the United States, Italy and Spain.

This CDR3 is 13 amino acids long. Trimming removed 10 bases from V and 1 base from J, with 12 bases in between. Germline V lookup: CDR1 MNHNY, CDR2 SVGAGI (reference sequence). TCRdb's table, derived via immunoSEQ multiplex PCR, lists solely in-frame clones and lacks some. Among about 110,000 clones listed, 70% to 90% were seen once. This sequence originates from a human donor in a cohort sampled during active COVID-19. The sequencing sample was made of peripheral blood. This chain uses TRBV6-6 with TRBJ2-3; D possibly corresponds to TRBD1 (7 bases). The chain's CDR3 is CATGGLGTDTQYF. Here the CDR3 DNA reads TGTGCCACAGGGGGGTTGGGCACAGATACGCAGTATTTT.